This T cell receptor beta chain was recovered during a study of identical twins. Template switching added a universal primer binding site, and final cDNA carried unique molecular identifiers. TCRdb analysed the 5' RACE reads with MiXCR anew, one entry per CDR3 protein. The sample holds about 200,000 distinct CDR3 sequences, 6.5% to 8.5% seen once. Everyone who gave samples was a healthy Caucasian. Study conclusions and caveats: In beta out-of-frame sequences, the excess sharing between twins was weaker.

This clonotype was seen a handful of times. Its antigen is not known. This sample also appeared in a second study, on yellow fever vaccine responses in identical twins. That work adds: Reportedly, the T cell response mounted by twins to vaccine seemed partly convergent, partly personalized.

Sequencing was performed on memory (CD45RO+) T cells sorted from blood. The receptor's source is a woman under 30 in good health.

CDR3 coding DNA: TGTGCCAGCAGCGATACTAGCGGGAGCTCCTACAATGAGCAGTTCTTC. Amino acids: CASSDTSGSSYNEQFF. The chain joins TRBV6-2 or TRBV6-3 to TRBJ2-1; 11 nucleotides match TRBD2. V was pared by 6 bases and J by 0 bases, with 4 bases of the junction left unmatched. Germline V gives CDR1 MNHEY, CDR2 SVGEGT. The CDR3 spans 16 residues.